Listed below are T cell receptor beta chains from one sample, sequenced in a study of shared clonotypes between healthy human individuals. Repertoires were generated with immunoSEQ multiplex PCR, while TCRdb's copy carries only in-frame clones and drops some. The sample records about 2.2 million clones, around 95% being singletons. Material: naive CD8+ T cells from PBMCs. The receptors come from a man in his late teens or twenties in good health. Some clones in this sample may be carry-over from other donors' samples. Both conserved end residues are part of each CDR3. D genes are given only for firm matches. Size is omitted from some rows. Given values are once, few, many or a class for expanded clones.

cdr3_nt | cdr3_aa | clone_size | j_call | d_call | v_call
TGTGCCATCACGGAGGGTGGCCAGCCCCAGCATTTT | CAITEGGQPQHF | - | TRBJ1-5 | - | TRBV10-3
TGTGCCAGCAGCGTAGGCCAGGGAAACACTAATGAAAAACTGTTTTTT | CASSVGQGNTNEKLFF | once | TRBJ1-4 | - | TRBV9
TGTGCCAGCAGCTCATCCTCCTTAATCCGGGACAGCATGAACACTGAAGCTTTCTTT | CASSSSSLIRDSMNTEAFF | - | TRBJ1-1 | TRBD1 | TRBV7-9
TGTGCCAGCAGCTTCCGGGACAGGGGGCCCGGCGGGGAGCTGTTTTTT | CASSFRDRGPGGELFF | - | TRBJ2-2 | TRBD1 | TRBV7-2
TGTGCCAGCAGCAAAGGAAAGCGACGCTCCTACGAGCAGTACTTC | CASSKGKRRSYEQYF | - | TRBJ2-7 | - | TRBV21-1
TGTGCCAGCAGTTACCACAGGGACCCGAACACTGAAGCTTTCTTT | CASSYHRDPNTEAFF | - | TRBJ1-1 | - | TRBV27
TGTGCCAGCTATCCTCCGGGGGGCTCCTACAATGAGCAGTTCTTC | CASYPPGGSYNEQFF | - | TRBJ2-1 | TRBD2 | TRBV6-1
TGTGCCAGCAGCCCAAGCCCCCGAACTAGTGAGGGGGCCGAGCAGTACTTC | CASSPSPRTSEGAEQYF | - | TRBJ2-7 | TRBD1 | TRBV11-2
TGTGCCAGCAGCTTAGCGGATTATAGCTCCTACAATGAGCAGTTCTTC | CASSLADYSSYNEQFF | - | TRBJ2-1 | - | TRBV7-8
TGTGCCAGCAGCCATCCGACCACGCAGGTGAATGAGCAGTTCTTC | CASSHPTTQVNEQFF | - | TRBJ2-1 | - | TRBV14
TGTGCCAGCAGTGAGGGTCTGTGGGGCAGCAGCTACGAGCAGTACTTC | CASSEGLWGSSYEQYF | once | TRBJ2-7 | - | TRBV6-1
TGTGCCAGCAGCCCGGGAGGGGGCGTCGCGACCCAGTACTTC | CASSPGGGVATQYF | - | TRBJ2-5 | - | TRBV27
TGTGCCAGCAGTTTTGCCGGAGTGGAGACCCAGTACTTC | CASSFAGVETQYF | - | TRBJ2-5 | - | TRBV28
TGTGCCAGCAGTTCGACAACATCCGGGACAGGGCCTAGTGAGCAGTTCTTC | CASSSTTSGTGPSEQFF | - | TRBJ2-1 | TRBD1 | TRBV27
TGTGCCACCAGCCCCACCGCCAACTATGGCTACACCTTC | CATSPTANYGYTF | - | TRBJ1-2 | - | TRBV15
TGCGCCAGCAGTGAGGGTCCGGGGCTCGCTGGAAACACCATATATTTT | CASSEGPGLAGNTIYF | - | TRBJ1-3 | - | TRBV10-2
TGTGCCAGCAGTTTAGAGACTAGTCATTACAATGAGCAGTTCTTC | CASSLETSHYNEQFF | - | TRBJ2-1 | - | TRBV27
TGTGCCAGCAGCCAGGTGGATTTGGCGGGCACGTTTACCGAGCAGTACTTC | CASSQVDLAGTFTEQYF | - | TRBJ2-7 | - | TRBV4-2
TGTGCCAGTAGTCCAACTAGCTCCTACAATGAGCAGTTCTTC | CASSPTSSYNEQFF | - | TRBJ2-1 | - | TRBV19
TGTGCCAGCAGTCCCCGTGGAAGCTACAATGAGCAGTTCTTC | CASSPRGSYNEQFF | - | TRBJ2-1 | - | TRBV28
TGTGCCAGCAGTGAATCCCGAGTGGTGACCACTGAAGCTTTCTTT | CASSESRVVTTEAFF | - | TRBJ1-1 | - | TRBV6-1
TGTGCCAGCAGCTTAGGAATAGTGGATGAAGCTTTCTTT | CASSLGIVDEAFF | - | TRBJ1-1 | - | TRBV13
TGTGCCAGCAGCACTGGACTAGCGGGAAGATCCTACGAGCAGTACTTC | CASSTGLAGRSYEQYF | - | TRBJ2-7 | TRBD2 | TRBV7-9
TGTGCCAGCAGCTCAGGGGACACCTACGAGCAGTACTTC | CASSSGDTYEQYF | - | TRBJ2-7 | - | TRBV9
TGTGCCAGCAGCTCCCGTCCCGGCTACGAGCAGTACTTC | CASSSRPGYEQYF | - | TRBJ2-7 | - | TRBV11-3
TGTGCCAGCCCCGGACCTTCGAACACCGGGGAGCTGTTTTTT | CASPGPSNTGELFF | - | TRBJ2-2 | - | TRBV18
TGTGCCAGCAGGGTAGCGACAGGGGCGAACACCGGGGAGCTGTTTTTT | CASRVATGANTGELFF | once | TRBJ2-2 | TRBD1 | TRBV27